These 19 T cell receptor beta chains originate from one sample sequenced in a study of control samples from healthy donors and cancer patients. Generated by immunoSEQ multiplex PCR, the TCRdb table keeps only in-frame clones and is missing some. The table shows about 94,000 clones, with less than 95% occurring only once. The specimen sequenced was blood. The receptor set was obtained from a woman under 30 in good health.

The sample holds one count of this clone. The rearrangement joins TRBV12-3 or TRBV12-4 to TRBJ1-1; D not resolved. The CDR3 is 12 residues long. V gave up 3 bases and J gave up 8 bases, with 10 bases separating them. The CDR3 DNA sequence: TGTGCCAGCAGTTTTATCCCGGCAGAAGCTTTCTTT. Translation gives CASSFIPAEAFF.

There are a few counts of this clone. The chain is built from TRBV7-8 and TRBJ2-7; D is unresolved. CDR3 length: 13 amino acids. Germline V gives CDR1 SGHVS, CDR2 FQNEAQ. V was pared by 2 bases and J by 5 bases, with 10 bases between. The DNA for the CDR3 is TGTGCCAGCAGCTTACCCCCGAGCCACGAGCAGTACTTC. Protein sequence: CASSLPPSHEQYF.

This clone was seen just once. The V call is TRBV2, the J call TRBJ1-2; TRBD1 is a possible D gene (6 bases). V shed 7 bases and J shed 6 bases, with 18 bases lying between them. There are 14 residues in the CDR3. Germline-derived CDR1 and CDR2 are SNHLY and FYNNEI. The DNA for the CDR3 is TGTGCCAGCAACGCGCCCGGGGGCGGAAATGGCTACACCTTC. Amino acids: CASNAPGGGNGYTF. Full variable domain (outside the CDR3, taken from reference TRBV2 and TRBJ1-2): EPEVTQTPSHQVTQMGQEVILRCVPISNHLYFYWYRQILGQKVEFLVSFYNNEISEKSEIFDDQFSVERPDGSNFTLKIRSTKLEDSAMYFCASNAPGGGNGYTFGSGTRLTVV.

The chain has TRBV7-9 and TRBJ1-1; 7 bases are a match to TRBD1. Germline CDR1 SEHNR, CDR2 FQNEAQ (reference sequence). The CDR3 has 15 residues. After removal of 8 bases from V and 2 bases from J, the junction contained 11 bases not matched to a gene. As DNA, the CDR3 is TGTGCCAGCGGGAAAGGGGGCAGGGGAAACACTGAAGCTTTCTTT. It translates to CASGKGGRGNTEAFF.

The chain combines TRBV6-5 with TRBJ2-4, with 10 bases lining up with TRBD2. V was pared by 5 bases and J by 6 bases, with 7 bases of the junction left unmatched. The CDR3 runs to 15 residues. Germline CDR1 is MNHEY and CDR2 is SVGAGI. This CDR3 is CASSTASGGSNIQYF. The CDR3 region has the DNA TGTGCCAGCAGTACGGCTAGCGGGGGATCAAACATTCAGTACTTC.

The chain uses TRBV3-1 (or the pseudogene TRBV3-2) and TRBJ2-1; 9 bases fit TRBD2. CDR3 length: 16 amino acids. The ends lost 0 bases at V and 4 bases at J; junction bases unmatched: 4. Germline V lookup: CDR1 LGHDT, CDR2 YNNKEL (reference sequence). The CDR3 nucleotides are TGTGCCAGCAGCCAAGAAGGAGCGGGGGGATACAATGAGCAGTTCTTC. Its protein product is CASSQEGAGGYNEQFF.

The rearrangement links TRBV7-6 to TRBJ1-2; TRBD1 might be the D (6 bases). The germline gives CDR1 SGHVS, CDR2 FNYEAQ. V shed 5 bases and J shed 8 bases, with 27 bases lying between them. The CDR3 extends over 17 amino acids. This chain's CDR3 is CASSPALVGQPLSGYTF. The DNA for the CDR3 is TGTGCCAGCAGCCCGGCCTTAGTAGGACAGCCCCTTAGCGGCTACACCTTC. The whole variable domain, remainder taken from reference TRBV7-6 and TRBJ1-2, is GAGVSQSPRYKVTKRGQDVALRCDPISGHVSLYWYRQALGQGPEFLTYFNYEAQQDKSGLPNDRFSAERPEGSISTLTIQRTEQRDSAMYRCASSPALVGQPLSGYTFGSGTRLTVV.

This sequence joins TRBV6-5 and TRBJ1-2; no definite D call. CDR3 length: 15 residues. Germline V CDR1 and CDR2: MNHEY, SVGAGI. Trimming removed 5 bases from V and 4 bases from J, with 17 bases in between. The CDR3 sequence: CASSIVSGILYGYTF. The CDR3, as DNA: TGTGCCAGCAGTATTGTATCCGGGATCCTCTATGGCTACACCTTC.

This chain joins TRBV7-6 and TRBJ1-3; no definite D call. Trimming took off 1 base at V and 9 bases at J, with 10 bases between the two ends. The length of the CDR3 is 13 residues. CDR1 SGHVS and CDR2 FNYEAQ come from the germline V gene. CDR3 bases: TGTGCCAGCAGCTTAGAGCTTGGCAGCACCATATATTTT. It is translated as CASSLELGSTIYF. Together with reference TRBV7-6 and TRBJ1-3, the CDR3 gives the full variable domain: GAGVSQSPRYKVTKRGQDVALRCDPISGHVSLYWYRQALGQGPEFLTYFNYEAQQDKSGLPNDRFSAERPEGSISTLTIQRTEQRDSAMYRCASSLELGSTIYFGEGSWLTVV.

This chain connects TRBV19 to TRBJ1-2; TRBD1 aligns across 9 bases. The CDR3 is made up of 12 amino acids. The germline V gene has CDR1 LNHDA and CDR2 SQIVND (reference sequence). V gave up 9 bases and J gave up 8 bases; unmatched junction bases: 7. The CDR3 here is CASRGQGGGYTF. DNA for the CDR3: TGTGCCAGCAGGGGACAGGGAGGAGGCTACACCTTC.

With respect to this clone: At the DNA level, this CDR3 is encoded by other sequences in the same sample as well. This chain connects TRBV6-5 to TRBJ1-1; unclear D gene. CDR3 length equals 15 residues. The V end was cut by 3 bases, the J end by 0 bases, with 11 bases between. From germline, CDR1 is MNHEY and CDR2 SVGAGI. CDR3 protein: CASSYSGGLNTEAFF. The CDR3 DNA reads TGTGCCAGCAGTTATTCAGGCGGCTTGAACACTGAAGCTTTCTTT.

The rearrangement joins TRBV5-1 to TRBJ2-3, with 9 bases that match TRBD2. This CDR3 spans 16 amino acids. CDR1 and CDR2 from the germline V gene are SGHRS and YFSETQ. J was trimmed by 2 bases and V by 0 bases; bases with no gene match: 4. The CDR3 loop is CASSLGLAGNTDTQYF. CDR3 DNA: TGCGCCAGCAGCTTGGGGCTAGCGGGGAACACAGATACGCAGTATTTT.

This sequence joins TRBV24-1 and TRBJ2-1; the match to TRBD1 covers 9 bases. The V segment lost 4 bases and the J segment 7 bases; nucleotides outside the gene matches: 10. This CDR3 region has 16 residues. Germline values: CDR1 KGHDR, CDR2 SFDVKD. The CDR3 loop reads CATSETGTGRGNEQFF. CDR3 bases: TGTGCCACCAGTGAAACCGGGACAGGGAGGGGGAATGAGCAGTTCTTC.

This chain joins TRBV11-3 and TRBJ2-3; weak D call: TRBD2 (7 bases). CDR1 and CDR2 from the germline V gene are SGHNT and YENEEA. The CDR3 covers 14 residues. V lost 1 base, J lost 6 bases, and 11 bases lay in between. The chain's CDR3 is CASSLVSGGDTQYF. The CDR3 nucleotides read TGTGCCAGCAGCTTAGTTTCGGGGGGCGATACGCAGTATTTT.

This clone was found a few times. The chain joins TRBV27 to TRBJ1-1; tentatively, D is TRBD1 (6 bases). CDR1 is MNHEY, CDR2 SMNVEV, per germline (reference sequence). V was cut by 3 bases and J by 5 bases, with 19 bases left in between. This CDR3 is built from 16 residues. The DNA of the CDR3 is TGTGCCAGCAGTTTTTCAATCGGGGGGCTGAGTACTGAAGCTTTCTTT. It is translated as CASSFSIGGLSTEAFF.

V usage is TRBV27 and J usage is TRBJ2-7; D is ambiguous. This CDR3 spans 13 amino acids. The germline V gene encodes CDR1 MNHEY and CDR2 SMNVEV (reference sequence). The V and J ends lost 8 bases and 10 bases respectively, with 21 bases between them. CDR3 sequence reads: CASRHGDNRPQYF. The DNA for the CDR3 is TGTGCCAGCCGGCATGGCGACAACCGACCTCAGTACTTC.

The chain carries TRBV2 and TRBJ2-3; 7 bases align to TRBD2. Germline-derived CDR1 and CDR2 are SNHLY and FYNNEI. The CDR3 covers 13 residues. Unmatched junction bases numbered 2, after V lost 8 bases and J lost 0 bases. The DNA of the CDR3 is TGTGCCAGCGGGGGGGATAGCACAGATACGCAGTATTTT. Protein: CASGGDSTDTQYF.

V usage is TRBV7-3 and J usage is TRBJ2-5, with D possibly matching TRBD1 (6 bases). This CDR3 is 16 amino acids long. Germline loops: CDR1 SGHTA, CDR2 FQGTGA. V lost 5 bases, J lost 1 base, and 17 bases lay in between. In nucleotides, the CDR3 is TGTGCCAGCAGCCCCCAAGGCGGACAGACCCAAGAGACCCAGTACTTC. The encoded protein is CASSPQGGQTQETQYF.

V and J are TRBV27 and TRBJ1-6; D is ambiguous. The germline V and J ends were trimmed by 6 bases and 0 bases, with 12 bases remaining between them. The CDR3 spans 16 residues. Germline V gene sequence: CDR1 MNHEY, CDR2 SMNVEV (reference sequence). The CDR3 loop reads CASRARQTSYNSPLHF. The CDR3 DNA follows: TGTGCCAGCAGAGCCCGGCAGACCTCCTATAATTCACCCCTCCACTTT.